These T cell receptor beta chains were read from a single sample in a study of blood T cell repertoires in COVID-19. The table came from immunoSEQ multiplex PCR; TCRdb's copy has only in-frame clones and leaves some out. The profile shows 280,000 or so clones, 70% to 90% of them singletons. The sample was peripheral blood. All receptors come from a woman younger than 45 who had recovered from COVID-19. Each CDR3 is given with its conserved first and last residue. Each record gives: V gene, clone size, J gene, D gene, CDR3 protein, CDR3 DNA. D genes are given only for firm matches. The size field is filled for only some rows; it gives once, few, many or a size class.

v_call: TRBV5-1; clone_size: once; j_call: TRBJ2-1; d_call: TRBD2; cdr3_aa: CASSSTSGGLSSYNEQFF; cdr3_nt: TGCGCCAGCAGCTCGACTAGCGGGGGGTTGAGCTCCTACAATGAGCAGTTCTTC
v_call: TRBV19; clone_size: -; j_call: TRBJ1-2; d_call: -; cdr3_aa: CASSLVGVDYGYTF; cdr3_nt: TGTGCCAGTAGTCTCGTGGGAGTAGACTATGGCTACACCTTC
v_call: TRBV20-1; clone_size: -; j_call: TRBJ2-5; d_call: TRBD2; cdr3_aa: CTGGEETQYF; cdr3_nt: TGCACTGGGGGGGAAGAGACCCAGTACTTC
v_call: TRBV7-8; clone_size: -; j_call: TRBJ1-6; d_call: TRBD1; cdr3_aa: CASSPGQGNRSSYNSPLHF; cdr3_nt: TGTGCCAGCAGCCCGGGACAGGGGAACCGAAGCTCCTATAATTCACCCCTCCACTTT
v_call: TRBV30; clone_size: -; j_call: TRBJ1-1; d_call: -; cdr3_aa: CAWTGRGMDTEAFF; cdr3_nt: TGTGCCTGGACGGGCCGGGGGATGGACACTGAAGCTTTCTTT
v_call: TRBV7-6; clone_size: few; j_call: TRBJ2-7; d_call: -; cdr3_aa: CASSPPDTYEQYF; cdr3_nt: TGTGCCAGCAGCCCCCCGGACACCTACGAGCAGTACTTC
v_call: TRBV5-4; clone_size: once; j_call: TRBJ2-2; d_call: -; cdr3_aa: CASSSEERRHTGELFF; cdr3_nt: TGTGCCAGCAGTTCCGAGGAGCGGAGACATACCGGGGAGCTGTTTTTT
v_call: TRBV7-8; clone_size: -; j_call: TRBJ1-4; d_call: -; cdr3_aa: CASSLANRPNEKLFF; cdr3_nt: TGTGCCAGCAGCTTAGCGAACAGGCCGAATGAAAAACTGTTTTTT
v_call: TRBV29-1; clone_size: -; j_call: TRBJ2-3; d_call: TRBD2; cdr3_aa: CSVGAGGLHGGQYF; cdr3_nt: TGCAGCGTTGGAGCGGGGGGCCTCCACGGAGGGCAGTATTTT
v_call: TRBV7-2; clone_size: -; j_call: TRBJ2-1; d_call: -; cdr3_aa: CASSAGAGLSSYNEQFF; cdr3_nt: TGTGCCAGCAGCGCTGGGGCAGGGCTAAGCTCCTACAATGAGCAGTTCTTC
v_call: TRBV5-1; clone_size: -; j_call: TRBJ2-3; d_call: -; cdr3_aa: CASSLAGGSTDTQYF; cdr3_nt: TGCGCCAGCAGCTTGGCGGGTGGTAGCACAGATACGCAGTATTTT
v_call: TRBV4-1; clone_size: -; j_call: TRBJ2-1; d_call: -; cdr3_aa: CASSQDNPIQRKQFF; cdr3_nt: TGCGCCAGCAGCCAAGATAATCCAATCCAGAGGAAGCAGTTCTTC
v_call: TRBV4-1; clone_size: -; j_call: TRBJ1-2; d_call: -; cdr3_aa: CASSQVSGANYGYTF; cdr3_nt: TGCGCCAGCAGCCAAGTTAGTGGTGCGAACTATGGCTACACCTTC
v_call: TRBV7-8; clone_size: -; j_call: TRBJ1-1; d_call: -; cdr3_aa: CASSFVIRVKRPEAFF; cdr3_nt: TGTGCCAGCAGCTTCGTTATCAGGGTTAAGAGACCTGAAGCTTTCTTT
v_call: TRBV4-3; clone_size: -; j_call: TRBJ1-1; d_call: -; cdr3_aa: CASSPVGVNTEAFF; cdr3_nt: TGCGCCAGCAGCCCTGTAGGGGTGAACACTGAAGCTTTCTTT
v_call: TRBV7-3; clone_size: -; j_call: TRBJ2-7; d_call: TRBD2; cdr3_aa: CASSPGLADYEQYF; cdr3_nt: TGTGCCAGCAGCCCGGGACTAGCCGACTACGAGCAGTACTTC
v_call: TRBV3-1/TRBV3-2; clone_size: -; j_call: TRBJ2-6; d_call: -; cdr3_aa: CASSQPGASGANVLTF; cdr3_nt: TGTGCCAGCAGCCAACCAGGGGCCTCTGGGGCCAACGTCCTGACTTTC
v_call: TRBV3-1/TRBV3-2; clone_size: -; j_call: TRBJ2-3; d_call: TRBD2; cdr3_aa: CASSRTSADTQYF; cdr3_nt: TGTGCCAGCAGCCGGACTAGCGCTGATACGCAGTATTTT
v_call: TRBV11-2; clone_size: -; j_call: TRBJ1-6; d_call: -; cdr3_aa: CASSGGGFGSPLHF; cdr3_nt: TGTGCCAGCAGCGGGGGAGGCTTCGGCTCACCCCTCCACTTT
v_call: TRBV5-6; clone_size: -; j_call: TRBJ1-2; d_call: TRBD1; cdr3_aa: CASSPDRGLYYGYTF; cdr3_nt: TGTGCCAGCAGCCCGGACAGGGGGCTATACTATGGCTACACCTTC
v_call: TRBV5-1; clone_size: -; j_call: TRBJ1-4; d_call: TRBD1; cdr3_aa: CASSPRPWGQTNEKLFF; cdr3_nt: TGCGCCAGCAGCCCACGTCCTTGGGGACAGACTAATGAAAAACTGTTTTTT
v_call: TRBV19; clone_size: once; j_call: TRBJ2-4; d_call: TRBD2; cdr3_aa: CASSIRRASGVDIQYF; cdr3_nt: TGTGCCAGTAGTATCCGTAGGGCTAGCGGGGTTGACATTCAGTACTTC
v_call: TRBV28; clone_size: -; j_call: TRBJ1-1; d_call: -; cdr3_aa: CASSSPAYRSPEAFF; cdr3_nt: TGTGCCAGCAGCTCCCCTGCTTACAGGAGCCCTGAAGCTTTCTTT
v_call: TRBV19; clone_size: -; j_call: TRBJ2-1; d_call: -; cdr3_aa: CASRFFGSSYNEQFF; cdr3_nt: TGTGCCAGTAGGTTTTTCGGGAGCTCCTACAATGAGCAGTTCTTC
v_call: TRBV7-9; clone_size: -; j_call: TRBJ2-5; d_call: -; cdr3_aa: CASSPGETQYF; cdr3_nt: TGTGCCAGCAGCCCTGGCGAGACCCAGTACTTC
v_call: TRBV28; clone_size: -; j_call: TRBJ1-2; d_call: -; cdr3_aa: CASSLYGYTF; cdr3_nt: TGTGCCAGCAGTCTCTATGGCTACACCTTC
v_call: TRBV6-6; clone_size: -; j_call: TRBJ1-2; d_call: TRBD1; cdr3_aa: CAISRDRGHDGYTF; cdr3_nt: TGTGCCATCAGCAGGGACAGGGGGCACGATGGCTACACCTTC
v_call: TRBV24-1; clone_size: once; j_call: TRBJ1-2; d_call: -; cdr3_aa: CATSDSYGGDGYTF; cdr3_nt: TGTGCCACCAGTGATTCGTATGGGGGCGATGGCTACACCTTC
v_call: TRBV4-2; clone_size: once; j_call: TRBJ2-3; d_call: TRBD2; cdr3_aa: CASSLSGGPTDTQYF; cdr3_nt: TGTGCCAGCAGCCTTAGCGGGGGTCCCACAGATACGCAGTATTTT
v_call: TRBV6-6; clone_size: -; j_call: TRBJ1-5; d_call: TRBD1; cdr3_aa: CASSYSTGKGNQPQHF; cdr3_nt: TGTGCCAGCAGTTACTCGACAGGGAAGGGAAATCAGCCCCAGCATTTT
v_call: TRBV9; clone_size: -; j_call: TRBJ1-2; d_call: TRBD1; cdr3_aa: CASSAGGQGGYGYTF; cdr3_nt: TGTGCCAGCAGCGCAGGTGGACAGGGTGGGTATGGCTACACCTTC
v_call: TRBV28; clone_size: -; j_call: TRBJ1-1; d_call: TRBD1; cdr3_aa: CASSPPAGGNTEAFF; cdr3_nt: TGTGCCAGCAGTCCGCCGGCAGGGGGCAACACTGAAGCTTTCTTT
v_call: TRBV6-6; clone_size: -; j_call: TRBJ2-3; d_call: TRBD2; cdr3_aa: CATTAGADTQYF; cdr3_nt: TGTGCCACTACAGCGGGGGCAGATACGCAGTATTTT
v_call: TRBV6-2/TRBV6-3; clone_size: -; j_call: TRBJ2-3; d_call: -; cdr3_aa: CASSYEYPGGTDTQYF; cdr3_nt: TGTGCCAGCAGTTACGAATACCCAGGGGGCACAGATACGCAGTATTTT
v_call: TRBV6-6; clone_size: -; j_call: TRBJ1-2; d_call: -; cdr3_aa: CASSYPGQFRHYGYTF; cdr3_nt: TGTGCCAGCAGTTACCCCGGACAGTTCAGGCACTATGGCTACACCTTC
v_call: TRBV7-2; clone_size: -; j_call: TRBJ1-1; d_call: -; cdr3_aa: CASSLVPGGWTEAFF; cdr3_nt: TGTGCCAGCAGCTTAGTCCCGGGGGGCTGGACTGAAGCTTTCTTT
v_call: TRBV6-1; clone_size: -; j_call: TRBJ2-5; d_call: TRBD1; cdr3_aa: CASSARDRGIQETQYF; cdr3_nt: TGTGCCAGCAGTGCTCGGGACAGGGGAATCCAAGAGACCCAGTACTTC
v_call: TRBV18; clone_size: -; j_call: TRBJ2-2; d_call: TRBD2; cdr3_aa: CASSPLRTSDSGELFF; cdr3_nt: TGTGCCAGCTCACCACTCCGTACTAGCGACAGCGGGGAGCTGTTTTTT
v_call: TRBV19; clone_size: once; j_call: TRBJ1-5; d_call: -; cdr3_aa: CASSIQYQPQHF; cdr3_nt: TGTGCCAGTAGTATTCAGTATCAGCCCCAGCATTTT
v_call: TRBV4-2; clone_size: -; j_call: TRBJ1-5; d_call: -; cdr3_aa: CASSQEGQINQPQHF; cdr3_nt: TGTGCCAGCAGCCAAGAGGGACAAATCAATCAGCCCCAGCATTTT
v_call: TRBV7-2; clone_size: -; j_call: TRBJ1-4; d_call: -; cdr3_aa: CASSWTRATNEKLFF; cdr3_nt: TGTGCCAGCAGCTGGACAAGAGCAACTAATGAAAAACTGTTTTTT
v_call: TRBV18; clone_size: -; j_call: TRBJ1-1; d_call: TRBD1; cdr3_aa: CASSPGTGAWTEAFF; cdr3_nt: TGTGCCAGCTCACCGGGAACAGGGGCTTGGACTGAAGCTTTCTTT
v_call: TRBV5-1; clone_size: -; j_call: TRBJ2-1; d_call: TRBD1; cdr3_aa: CASSSRQGGNEQFF; cdr3_nt: TGCGCCAGCAGCTCCCGACAGGGCGGGAATGAGCAGTTCTTC
v_call: TRBV2; clone_size: -; j_call: TRBJ1-4; d_call: TRBD1; cdr3_aa: CASSGDRGPEKLFF; cdr3_nt: TGTGCCAGCAGTGGGGACAGGGGACCTGAAAAACTGTTTTTT
v_call: TRBV18; clone_size: -; j_call: TRBJ2-5; d_call: -; cdr3_aa: CASSPSVEQETQYF; cdr3_nt: TGTGCCAGCTCACCTAGCGTAGAACAAGAGACCCAGTACTTC
v_call: TRBV11-2; clone_size: -; j_call: TRBJ1-6; d_call: -; cdr3_aa: CASSTLRGAGNSPLHF; cdr3_nt: TGTGCCAGCAGCACTTTACGGGGGGCTGGTAATTCACCCCTCCACTTT
v_call: TRBV7-2; clone_size: -; j_call: TRBJ1-4; d_call: -; cdr3_aa: CASSLFPGHEKLFF; cdr3_nt: TGTGCCAGCAGCTTATTCCCTGGGCATGAAAAACTGTTTTTT
v_call: TRBV5-1; clone_size: -; j_call: TRBJ1-5; d_call: -; cdr3_aa: CASSLAGGYQPQHF; cdr3_nt: TGCGCCAGCAGCTTGGCCGGCGGATATCAGCCCCAGCATTTT
v_call: TRBV30; clone_size: -; j_call: TRBJ2-1; d_call: -; cdr3_aa: CAWSAGVSYNEQFF; cdr3_nt: TGTGCCTGGAGTGCGGGGGTCTCCTACAATGAGCAGTTCTTC
v_call: TRBV18; clone_size: -; j_call: TRBJ2-1; d_call: TRBD2; cdr3_aa: CASSRLAGGTYNEQFF; cdr3_nt: TGTGCCAGCTCACGACTAGCGGGCGGAACCTACAATGAGCAGTTCTTC
v_call: TRBV28; clone_size: -; j_call: TRBJ1-6; d_call: TRBD1; cdr3_aa: CASRDRVVSPLHF; cdr3_nt: TGTGCCAGCCGGGACAGGGTAGTATCACCCCTCCACTTT
v_call: TRBV10-3; clone_size: -; j_call: TRBJ1-2; d_call: -; cdr3_aa: CAISESNREGGYTF; cdr3_nt: TGTGCCATCAGTGAGTCGAACCGGGAGGGTGGCTACACCTTC
v_call: TRBV4-3; clone_size: -; j_call: TRBJ2-3; d_call: TRBD2; cdr3_aa: CASSQGPRGAADTQYF; cdr3_nt: TGCGCCAGCAGCCAAGGTCCGCGGGGGGCGGCGGATACGCAGTATTTT
v_call: TRBV9; clone_size: -; j_call: TRBJ1-6; d_call: -; cdr3_aa: CASSVAGDGSPLHF; cdr3_nt: TGTGCCAGCAGCGTAGCAGGGGATGGGTCACCCCTCCACTTT
v_call: TRBV27; clone_size: -; j_call: TRBJ1-2; d_call: -; cdr3_aa: CASSSTGYGYTF; cdr3_nt: TGTGCCAGCAGTTCCACGGGCTATGGCTACACCTTC
v_call: TRBV7-2; clone_size: -; j_call: TRBJ1-2; d_call: -; cdr3_aa: CASSYRTGQSNYGYTF; cdr3_nt: TGTGCCAGCAGCTATCGTACGGGACAAAGTAACTATGGCTACACCTTC
v_call: TRBV5-6; clone_size: -; j_call: TRBJ1-5; d_call: -; cdr3_aa: CASSLRQLGNQPQHF; cdr3_nt: TGTGCCAGCAGCTTGAGACAGCTTGGCAATCAGCCCCAGCATTTT
v_call: TRBV11-2; clone_size: -; j_call: TRBJ2-7; d_call: TRBD2; cdr3_aa: CASSPGTSAYEQYF; cdr3_nt: TGTGCCAGCAGCCCAGGGACTAGCGCCTACGAGCAGTACTTC